The next 3 T cell receptor beta chains were all read from a single sample in a study of T cell responses to AZD1222 COVID-19 vaccine. Here immunoSEQ multiplex PCR was the method, and the copy in TCRdb shows in-frame clones only, minus some. The repertoire holds 180,000 or so clones, 90% to 95% seen once, with approximately 1.8% in the top ten. The source was peripheral blood, collected 28 days after the second AZD1222 dose. Receptors originate from an adult who received the AZD1222 COVID-19 vaccine.

The V and J genes are TRBV19 and TRBJ1-1, with D maybe TRBD1 (5 bases). This CDR3 comprises 14 residues. CDR1 is LNHDA, CDR2 SQIVND, per germline (reference sequence). V lost 6 bases and J lost 3, with 14 bases in between. The CDR3 reads CASRPGLGDTEAFF. For the CDR3, the DNA is TGTGCCAGTAGACCGGGCTTGGGGGACACTGAAGCTTTCTTT.

The chain links TRBV11-3 to TRBJ2-1, with 8 bases lining up with TRBD2. The CDR3 spans 13 residues. With V trimmed by 5 bases and J by 6 bases, 3 bases remained unmatched. Germline V gene lookup returns CDR1 SGHNT and CDR2 YENEEA. CDR3 sequence: CASSPGGANEQFF. The CDR3 bases are TGTGCCAGCAGCCCGGGAGGGGCCAATGAGCAGTTCTTC.

V and J are TRBV19 and TRBJ1-2, with 7 nucleotides matching TRBD1. The trim removed 5 bases at V and 3 bases at J, leaving 6 bases unmatched. This CDR3 has 14 amino acids. Germline assignment: CDR1 LNHDA and CDR2 SQIVND (reference sequence). CDR3 in DNA: TGTGCCAGTAGTTTGGGACAGCCGCACTATGGCTACACCTTC. It codes for CASSLGQPHYGYTF.